The 26 T cell receptor beta chains in this list originate from one sample, sequenced in a study of T cells in Graves' hyperthyroidism and ophthalmopathy (dated by TCRdb to the late 2010s). Libraries were made using multiplex PCR. Sequencing was performed on an Illumina HiSeq 2000. The TCR beta CDR3 regions were amplified from RNA transcripts. The TCR CDR3 was subjected to a first round of RT-PCR using the HTBI primer set and the Qiagen OneStep RT-PCR kit. TCRdb reprocessed the public reads (quality trimming at Q25 with fastp, clone calling with MiXCR) and kept in-frame beta chains. Each entry is one CDR3 protein sequence, shown with its most common DNA and genes. A total of about 600,000 distinct CDR3 sequences appear in this sample, 15% to 20% of them only once. The ten largest clones represent more than 3% of the sample. The sequenced material came from blood. The receptors shown here come from a woman between 40 and 55 years old with Graves' ophthalmopathy.

This clonotype was counted at least ten times. The rearrangement joins TRBV7-8 to TRBJ2-1; the D gene is possibly TRBD2 (5 bases). The germline V gene has CDR1 SGHVS and CDR2 FQNEAQ. CDR3 size: 15 residues. V lost 1 base to trimming and J lost 3 bases, with 10 bases between them. In nucleotides, the CDR3 is TGTGCCAGCAGCTTAGTGAGCGGCCACTACAATGAGCAGTTCTTC. Translating gives CASSLVSGHYNEQFF.

In this sample, this clonotype turned up many times. This sequence joins TRBV7-2 and TRBJ2-1; 10 bases align to TRBD2. The V gene's germline CDR1 is SGHTA and CDR2 FQGNSA. Losses at the gene ends were 0 bases for V and 7 bases for J; bases not matched to a gene: 0. There are 14 residues in the CDR3. Here the CDR3 DNA reads TGTGCCAGCAGCTTAGCTAGCGGGAGGAATGAGCAGTTCTTC. It encodes CASSLASGRNEQFF.

This clonotype was seen ten or more times. The J gene is TRBJ2-1, the V gene TRBV11-3, with 9 positions matching TRBD1. V shed 5 bases and J 6 bases; nucleotides not matched to a gene: 8. CDR3 length: 15 residues. Germline V gene sequence: CDR1 SGHNT, CDR2 YENEEA. In nucleotides, the CDR3 is TGTGCCAGCAGCCCGGGACAGGGTGCCGGCAATGAGCAGTTCTTC. Protein sequence: CASSPGQGAGNEQFF. Drawing the rest from reference TRBV11-3 and TRBJ2-1, the complete variable domain is EAGVVQSPRYKIIEKKQPVAFWCNPISGHNTLYWYLQNLGQGPELLIRYENEEAVDDSQLPKDRFSAERLKGVDSTLKIQPAELGDSAVYLCASSPGQGAGNEQFFGPGTRLTVL.

In its sample, this clonotype was seen many times. The chain has TRBV20-1 and TRBJ2-1; tentatively, D is TRBD2 (6 bases). The ends were cut back, 0 bases at V and 4 bases at J, with 13 bases in the middle. This CDR3 is 15 amino acids long. Germline V lookup: CDR1 DFQATT, CDR2 SNEGSKA (reference sequence). This CDR3 reads CSARDTRRGYNEQFF. DNA for the CDR3: TGCAGTGCTAGAGATACTCGACGGGGGTACAATGAGCAGTTCTTC.

V gene TRBV6-1 combines with J gene TRBJ2-7, with D perhaps matching TRBD1 (5 bases). Germline CDR1 and CDR2: MNHNS and SASEGT. V shed 7 bases and J shed 0 bases, with 10 bases lying between them. This CDR3 is 13 amino acids long. Written as DNA, the CDR3 is TGTGCCAGCACGACAGTTAACTCCTACGAGCAGTACTTC. It encodes CASTTVNSYEQYF.

This clonotype was seen only a few times. V usage is TRBV4-1 and J usage is TRBJ2-4; D call uncertain. Germline CDR1 MGHRA, CDR2 YSYEKL. The V end lost 4 bases, the J end lost 3 bases, and 16 bases lay between the germline ends. The CDR3 totals 16 residues. Written as DNA, the CDR3 is TGCGCCAGCAGCCCTCAAACGGTGGTGTACAAAAACATTCAGTACTTC. This sequence encodes CASSPQTVVYKNIQYF.

This clonotype was seen only a few times. The chain combines TRBV7-9 with TRBJ1-1; D possibly corresponds to TRBD1 (5 bases). Trimming took 5 bases from V and 5 from J, leaving 15 bases between them. Germline V lookup: CDR1 SEHNR, CDR2 FQNEAQ (reference sequence). The length of the CDR3 is 14 residues. Here the CDR3 reads CASSTTGLGTEAFF. The CDR3 DNA sequence: TGTGCCAGCAGCACCACAGGTCTAGGTACTGAAGCTTTCTTT.

This clonotype was observed at least ten times. V gene TRBV3-1 combines with J gene TRBJ2-2; D is unresolved. The CDR3 spans 12 residues. Germline V CDR1 and CDR2: LGHDT, YNNKEL (reference sequence). V gave up 1 base and J gave up 7 bases, with 4 bases separating them. CDR3 in amino acids: CASSQGSGELFF. CDR3 in DNA: TGTGCCAGCAGCCAAGGGAGCGGGGAGCTGTTTTTT.

This clonotype was detected ten times or more. The rearrangement links TRBV3-1 to TRBJ1-1; D not resolved. The V end lost 2 bases, the J end lost 7 bases, and 11 bases lay between the germline ends. CDR3 length equals 13 residues. Germline lookup yields CDR1 LGHDT and CDR2 YNNKEL (reference sequence). The CDR3 coding sequence is TGTGCCAGCAGCCAAAGGGTAGTCGTTGAAGCTTTCTTT. It is translated as CASSQRVVVEAFF.

There are a few counts of this clonotype. V and J are TRBV5-1 and TRBJ2-7, with a weak D call TRBD1 (6 bases). This CDR3 is built from 13 residues. V gave up 6 bases and J gave up 5 bases, with 15 bases separating them. Germline V gene lookup returns CDR1 SGHRS and CDR2 YFSETQ. CDR3 nucleotide sequence: TGCGCCAGCACCCGGACAGTAGGGAACGAGCAGTACTTC. Translated: CASTRTVGNEQYF.

This clonotype has just a few counts. A junction end diverges from the germline sequence, so it may reflect a read error. The CDR3 sequence is CAGSLIAANYGYTF. CDR3 DNA: TGTGCCGGCAGTTTAATTGCAGCTAACTATGGCTACACCTTC. The V and J genes are TRBV28 and TRBJ1-2; D call uncertain. Germline assignment: CDR1 MDHEN and CDR2 SYDVKM. This CDR3 spans 14 amino acids.

In this sample, this clonotype turned up a few times. The chain is built from TRBV30 and TRBJ1-4; TRBD1 might be the D (5 bases). There are 13 residues in the CDR3. The germline V gene has CDR1 GTSNPN and CDR2 SVGIG (reference sequence). Trimming removed 2 bases at V and 8 bases at J, with 12 bases between. This chain's CDR3 is CAWSRGLAEKLFF. The CDR3, as DNA: TGTGCCTGGAGTAGGGGACTAGCGGAAAAACTGTTTTTT.

This clonotype has more than one count but fewer than ten. The chain joins TRBV5-6 to TRBJ2-5, with TRBD1 identical over 7 bases. CDR1 and CDR2 (germline): SGHDT, YYEEEE. CDR3 length: 14 residues. With 5 bases clipped from V and 2 bases from J, the junction kept 6 bases outside the gene matches. CDR3 residues: CASSQQGIQETQYF. CDR3 sequence (DNA): TGTGCCAGCAGTCAACAGGGGATTCAAGAGACCCAGTACTTC.

This clonotype was recorded at least ten times. This chain connects TRBV2 to TRBJ2-3; 11 nucleotides match TRBD2. The germline CDR1 and CDR2 sequences are SNHLY and FYNNEI. There are 18 residues in the CDR3. J gave up 5 bases and V 0 bases, and 10 bases lay outside the gene matches. DNA for the CDR3: TGTGCCAGCAGTGAAGCGAAGACTAGCGGGACTGGTAGAGATACGCAGTATTTT. Amino acid sequence: CASSEAKTSGTGRDTQYF. The full variable domain, its missing parts supplied by reference TRBV2 and TRBJ2-3, is EPEVTQTPSHQVTQMGQEVILRCVPISNHLYFYWYRQILGQKVEFLVSFYNNEISEKSEIFDDQFSVERPDGSNFTLKIRSTKLEDSAMYFCASSEAKTSGTGRDTQYFGPGTRLTVL.

The V gene is TRBV28, the J gene TRBJ1-1, with 7 bases identical to TRBD1. CDR1 and CDR2 from the germline V gene are MDHEN and SYDVKM. The V segment lost 3 bases and the J segment 7 bases; nucleotides outside the gene matches: 8. CDR3 length: 14 residues. CDR3 sequence reads: CASSFLTGWGEAFF. CDR3 in DNA: TGTGCCAGCAGTTTCCTGACAGGGTGGGGTGAAGCTTTCTTT.

Details on this clonotype: A read error may explain this, as a much larger clone is one base away. V gene TRBV7-7 combines with J gene TRBJ2-7; perhaps D is TRBD1 or TRBD2 (6 bases each). The CDR3 covers 14 residues. Looked up from germline, CDR1 is SSHAT and CDR2 is FNYEAQ (reference sequence). This CDR3 is CASSLGGSESEQYF. CDR3 sequence (DNA): TGTGCTAGCAGCTTAGGGGGGTCGGAGTCTGAGCAGTACTTC.

The V gene is TRBV12-3 or TRBV12-4, the J gene TRBJ1-2; D call uncertain. The ends were cut back, 5 bases at V and 4 bases at J, with 20 bases in the middle. This CDR3 has 16 amino acids. CDR3 sequence reads: CASSRPPGTQVYGYTF. In DNA, the CDR3 is TGTGCCAGCAGTCGCCCTCCAGGCACCCAAGTCTATGGCTACACCTTC.

The sample holds many counts of this clonotype. This chain joins TRBV30 and TRBJ1-1; no definite D call. Trimming cost V 0 bases and J 8 bases, with 16 bases left between them. The CDR3 extends over 14 amino acids. Germline CDR1 and CDR2: GTSNPN and SVGIG (reference sequence). For the CDR3, the DNA is TGTGCCTGGAGTGTTCGGCCGTTGTTGGGGGAAGCTTTCTTT. Translated: CAWSVRPLLGEAFF.

This chain connects TRBV24-1 to TRBJ2-7, with D uncertain. This CDR3 comprises 12 residues. Trimming stripped 5 bases from V and 6 bases from J, with 10 bases between. CDR1 is KGHDR, CDR2 SFDVKD, per germline. In DNA, the CDR3 is TGTGCCACCAGTGGGGAAGGGTTCGAGCAGTACTTC. It encodes CATSGEGFEQYF.

The J gene is TRBJ2-7, the V gene TRBV7-2; the D call may be TRBD1 or TRBD2 (5 bases each). Deletions cut 2 bases from V and 2 bases from J, with 10 bases between. Germline CDR1 SGHTA, CDR2 FQGNSA. The length of the CDR3 is 14 residues. The CDR3 DNA reads TGTGCCAGCAGCTTACGACAGACTACCTACGAGCAGTACTTC. It is translated as CASSLRQTTYEQYF.

This clonotype was recorded many times. The rearrangement uses TRBV7-9 and TRBJ1-5; the match to TRBD1 covers 8 bases. V shed 5 bases and J 0 bases; nucleotides not matched to a gene: 3. Germline V gene lookup returns CDR1 SEHNR and CDR2 FQNEAQ (reference sequence). There are 15 residues in the CDR3. The CDR3: CASSDQGASNQPQHF. The DNA for the CDR3 is TGTGCCAGCAGCGACCAGGGGGCTAGCAATCAGCCCCAGCATTTT.

The rearrangement uses TRBV10-3 and TRBJ2-7; 9 positions match TRBD2. Germline trimming cut 0 bases from V and 2 bases from J; bases unmatched to any gene: 5. The length of the CDR3 is 16 residues. The V gene's germline CDR1 is ENHRY and CDR2 SYGVKD. The CDR3 coding sequence is TGTGCCATCAGTGAGTCGGCGGGAGGGGGTACCTACGAGCAGTACTTC. This encodes CAISESAGGGTYEQYF.

V gene TRBV6-1 combines with J gene TRBJ1-1, with D hard to call. CDR3 length: 14 residues. Trimming shortened V by 5 bases and J by 7 bases, and 17 bases separated the two germline ends. The germline V gene has CDR1 MNHNS and CDR2 SASEGT. CDR3 sequence: CASSYSGGRIEAFF. CDR3 nucleotides: TGTGCCAGCAGTTACAGCGGAGGGCGGATTGAAGCTTTCTTT.

This clonotype showed up many times. The chain joins TRBV6-2 or TRBV6-3 to TRBJ2-7; 7 bases match TRBD1. The CDR3 totals 14 residues. V trimming: 7 bases; J trimming: 0 bases; junction bases outside the gene matches: 6. Germline V gives CDR1 MNHEY, CDR2 SVGEGT. CDR3 sequence reads: CASIKGDSSYEQYF. The DNA for the CDR3 is TGTGCCAGCATCAAGGGGGACAGCTCCTACGAGCAGTACTTC.

The rearrangement joins TRBV7-2 to TRBJ1-5; tentatively, D is TRBD1 (5 bases). The CDR3 is 16 residues long. The germline V gene has CDR1 SGHTA and CDR2 FQGNSA. The V and J ends lost 3 bases and 1 base respectively, with 13 bases between them. CDR3 sequence: CASSLGTPGSNQPQHF. In DNA form, the CDR3 reads TGTGCCAGCAGCTTGGGGACCCCCGGGAGCAATCAGCCCCAGCATTTT.

This clonotype was detected a few times. This sequence joins TRBV29-1 and TRBJ1-1; perhaps TRBD1 as D (5 bases). CDR1 and CDR2 (germline): SQVTM, ANQGSEA. Trimming stripped 3 bases from V and 7 bases from J, with 12 bases between. The CDR3 totals 12 residues. CDR3 sequence reads: CSVERAGGEAFF. The DNA of the CDR3 is TGCAGCGTTGAGAGGGCGGGGGGTGAAGCTTTCTTT.